Shown below are 5 T cell receptor beta chains from a single sample sequenced in a study of identical twins. Each CDR3 protein is one row after TCRdb ran MiXCR on the 5' RACE reads. The sample contains about 890,000 distinct CDR3 sequences, 12% of which appear only once. This sample was shared with a second study, whose subject was yellow fever vaccine responses in identical twins.

The specimen sequenced was PBMCs. Receptor source: a woman aged 18-29 years in good health.

DNA of the CDR3: TGTGCCAGCAGCTTTATCGGTGGGAAGGGAGAGACCCAGTACTTC. Residues: CASSFIGGKGETQYF. The V gene is TRBV7-3, the J gene TRBJ2-5, with D unresolved. Germline CDR1 is SGHTA and CDR2 is FQGTGA. This CDR3 region has 15 residues. Trimming pared 3 bases from V and 4 bases from J, leaving 15 bases between. Combining the CDR3 with reference TRBV7-3 and TRBJ2-5 gives the whole variable domain GAGVSQTPSNKVTEKGKYVELRCDPISGHTALYWYRQSLGQGPEFLIYFQGTGAADDSGLPNDRFFAVRPEGSVSTLKIQRTERGDSAVYLCASSFIGGKGETQYFGPGTRLLVL.

The chain uses TRBV3-1 and TRBJ2-1, with TRBD2 matching over 11 bases. The CDR3 has 17 residues. V lost 1 base and J lost 3; bases outside the gene matches: 5. CDR1 and CDR2 (germline): LGHDT, YNNKEL (reference sequence). The CDR3 DNA sequence: TGTGCCAGCAGCCAAGGAGGACTAGCGGGTGTCTACAATGAGCAGTTCTTC. Encoded protein: CASSQGGLAGVYNEQFF.

The table lists this clonotype with many counts. This rearrangement joins TRBV12-3 or TRBV12-4 to TRBJ1-2, with D hard to call. There are 13 residues in the CDR3. V was pared by 8 bases and J by 3 bases, with 13 bases between. CDR3 sequence: CASSRFADYGYTF. In DNA form, the CDR3 reads TGTGCCAGCTCCCGTTTCGCGGACTATGGCTACACCTTC.

This clonotype was seen more than once but under ten times. This sequence joins TRBV5-1 and TRBJ2-1, with D unresolved. CDR1 and CDR2 from the germline V gene are SGHRS and YFSETQ. Between the trimmed V and J ends, which lost 0 bases and 6 bases, there was a span of 13 bases. This CDR3 contains 15 residues. CDR3 in DNA: TGCGCCAGCAGCTTGGGGGAAATGGGCCTCAATGAGCAGTTCTTC. Translation: CASSLGEMGLNEQFF. Full variable domain (rest looked up from reference TRBV5-1 and TRBJ2-1): KAGVTQTPRYLIKTRGQQVTLSCSPISGHRSVSWYQQTPGQGLQFLFEYFSETQRNKGNFPGRFSGRQFSNSRSEMNVSTLELGDSALYLCASSLGEMGLNEQFFGPGTRLTVL.

DNA for the CDR3: TGTGCCAGCAGCGTAGGAGATGATGGACAGCCCTCCTACGAGCAGTACTTC. Amino acid sequence: CASSVGDDGQPSYEQYF. This chain links TRBV9 with TRBJ2-7; tentative D call: TRBD1 (6 bases). Germline loops: CDR1 SGDLS, CDR2 YYNGEE. The CDR3 consists of 17 residues. V lost 0 bases to trimming and J lost 0 bases, with 16 bases between them.